The present T cell receptor beta chain was sequenced within a study of blood T cells in healthy people across ages (dated by TCRdb to the mid-2010s). At the level of the whole study: In model experiments, roughly one uniquely barcoded TCR beta cDNA molecule per two T cells was captured by template switching. The study analyzed two additional independent replicas of 1 million unique cDNA reads from the same blood draw for two donors, one aged 18 to 30 and one aged 80 or older. To avoid experimental bias, donors of different ages were spread randomly across the sequencing lanes. Using deep sequencing normalized with unique cDNA molecular identifiers, the study measured how TCR beta repertoire diversity changes with age. The donors were divided into four age groups: young (average around 16 years), middle-aged (approximately 39), aged (under 70) and long-lived (around 80).

The donors were roughly 39 Caucasian individuals from Russia, aged 6 to 90 years, who were systemically healthy. Each donor gave 9.5 to 10 milliliters of peripheral blood, drawn into EDTA-treated Vacutainer tubes. Ficoll-Paque density-gradient centrifugation was used to isolate PBMCs, with at least 7 million per sample. Total RNA, at least 6 micrograms per sample, was extracted from PBMCs with Trizol reagent. The percentages of naive CD45RAhigh/CD27high T cells were determined by flow cytometry on a PBMC aliquot from every donor. The study at large found these results: The CMV infection status of donors was not known, potentially confounding age-related changes in expanded clonotypes. The percentage of naive T cells measured by flow cytometry correlated strongly with observed TCR beta diversity. Compared with the aged group, the long-lived group had more naive CD4+ T cells, fewer expanded clones and increased TCR diversity, a pattern suggesting age selection. Estimates of total diversity based on one million sequenced T cells were regarded as lower bounds and as underestimates. Since profiling was done on bulk unsorted PBMCs, naive and antigen-experienced compartments could not be conclusively compared. As age increased, observed TCR beta diversity per million T cells dropped in a roughly linear way, and a significant reduction was already evident by age about 40.

Taken from cysteine to phenylalanine, the CDR3 has 14 residues. Kept here is only the CDR3 DNA, which spans 42 bases and is read in frame from base 1. Clipping removes 7 bases from V and 7 bases from J, with 8 as the unmatched junction base count. The germline V gene supplies CDR1 MDHEN and CDR2 SYDVKM. About this clonotype itself: Its binding antigen is unknown. Qualities for individual bases were not recorded, and no much larger clone is one base off.

Library method: 5' RACE. TCRdb records Illumina HiSeq 2500 as the sequencer. A second PCR of roughly 6 to 11 cycles was run with a J-beta primer mix and a sample-barcoded 5' primer. Each TCR beta cDNA molecule received a unique molecular identifier from a template-switch 5' adaptor carrying 12 random nucleotides. Each sample yielded at least 2.5 million CDR3-containing paired-end reads. First-strand cDNA was synthesized from all RNA with the Mint cDNA synthesis kit, primed by a TRBC-specific oligonucleotide. Following uracil-DNA glycosylase treatment, all cDNA underwent a first 18-cycle PCR with the universal primers M1SS and BC2_uni_R. For the original study's pipeline: Normalization of each sample was performed by random selection of 1 million high-quality reads, each carrying a distinct molecular identifier. Reads with shared molecular identifiers were discarded instead of being binned into consensus sequences. MiTCR, run with a Q25 quality threshold and the strictest error-elimination algorithm, handled CDR3 identification, clonotype clustering and error correction. A nonparametric unseen species model using Euler transformation provided a lower-bound estimate of total TCR beta diversity. TCRdb handled the public reads itself, with Q25 trimming in fastp and clone calling in MiXCR, and kept productive beta chains. CDR3 protein duplicates are merged, each entry listing the most common genes and DNA. The authors' filters were not applied to this entry. The sample table records roughly 1,800,000 distinct CDR3 sequences; approximately 50% of these occur just once. The biggest ten clones account for more than 2% of the sample.

Sequenced input: blood. The chain links TRBV28 with TRBJ2-1, with 9 bases matching TRBD1. The receptor's source is a woman aged 40-49 years in good health. The CDR3 protein sequence reads: CASTRQGGSNEQFF. The DNA sequence is TGTGCCAGCACGAGACAGGGGGGTAGTAATGAGCAGTTCTTC.